This TCR beta chain was profiled in a study of CD4+ T cells in melanoma. In the case of this clone: The antigen is unknown.

Overall study results and limits: CD8+ T cell, macrophage and B cell function reportedly correlated with neoantigen-specific CD4+ T cells. In melanoma, neoantigen-specific CD4+ T cells reportedly differed in differentiation state.

V lost 6 bases and J lost 6; bases outside the gene matches: 9. This CDR3 has 15 residues. Germline V gives CDR1 MNHNS, CDR2 SASEGT. Using immunoSEQ multiplex PCR, the repertoire was profiled, and TCRdb retains in-frame clones only, with some absent. The sample holds around 11,000 clones, approximately 65% seen once. The sequence was obtained from a human donor with melanoma. The sequencing input was cells from a culture (not recorded whether cultured in vitro). The V call is TRBV6-1, the J call TRBJ2-1, with 9 bases lining up with TRBD1. In nucleotides, the CDR3 is TGTGCCAGCAGCGATACAGGGGGCTTGCGCAATGAGCAGTTCTTC. It specifies CASSDTGGLRNEQFF.